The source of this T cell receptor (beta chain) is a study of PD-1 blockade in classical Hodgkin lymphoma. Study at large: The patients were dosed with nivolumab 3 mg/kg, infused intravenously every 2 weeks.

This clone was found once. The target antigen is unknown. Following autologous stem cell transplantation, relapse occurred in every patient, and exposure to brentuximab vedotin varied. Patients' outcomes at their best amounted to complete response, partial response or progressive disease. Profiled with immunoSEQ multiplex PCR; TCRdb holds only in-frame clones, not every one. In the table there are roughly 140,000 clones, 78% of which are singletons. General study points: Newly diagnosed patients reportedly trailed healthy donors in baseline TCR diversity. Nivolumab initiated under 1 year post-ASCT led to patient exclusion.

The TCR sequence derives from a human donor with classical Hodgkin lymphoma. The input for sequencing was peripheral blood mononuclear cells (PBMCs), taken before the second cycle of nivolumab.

Here the CDR3 DNA reads TGCAGTGCTAGAGAAGACTATGAGCAGTTCTTC. This encodes CSAREDYEQFF. V usage is TRBV20-1 and J usage is TRBJ2-1; no clear D. Trimming left V 0 bases short and J 8 bases short, with 5 bases between. The germline CDR1 and CDR2 sequences are DFQATT and SNEGSKA (reference sequence). The CDR3 sequence is 11 residues long.